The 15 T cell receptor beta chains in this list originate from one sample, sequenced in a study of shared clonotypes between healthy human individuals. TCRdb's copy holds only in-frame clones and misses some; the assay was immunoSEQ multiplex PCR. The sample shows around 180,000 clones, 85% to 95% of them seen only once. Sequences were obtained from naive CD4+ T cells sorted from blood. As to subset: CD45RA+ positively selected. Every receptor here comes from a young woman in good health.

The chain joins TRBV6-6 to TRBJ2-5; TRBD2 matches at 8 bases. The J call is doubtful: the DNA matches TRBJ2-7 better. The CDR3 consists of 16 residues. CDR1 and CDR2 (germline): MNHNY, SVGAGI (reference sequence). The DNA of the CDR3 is TGTGCCAGCAGTTACTCCCCCGGGGGGGGGAGCTACGAGCAGTACTTC. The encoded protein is CASSYSPGGGSYEQYF.

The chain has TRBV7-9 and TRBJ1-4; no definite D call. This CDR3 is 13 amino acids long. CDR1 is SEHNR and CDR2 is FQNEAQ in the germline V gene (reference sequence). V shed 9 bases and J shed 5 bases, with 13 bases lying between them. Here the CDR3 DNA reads TGTGCCAGTACTGGACGGGGAAATGAAAAACTGTTTTTT. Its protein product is CASTGRGNEKLFF.

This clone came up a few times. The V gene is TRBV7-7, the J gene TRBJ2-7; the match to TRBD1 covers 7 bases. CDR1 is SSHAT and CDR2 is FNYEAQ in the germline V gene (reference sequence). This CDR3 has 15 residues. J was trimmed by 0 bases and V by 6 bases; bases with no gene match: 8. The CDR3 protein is CASRPGTASSYEQYF. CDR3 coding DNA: TGTGCCAGCAGGCCCGGGACAGCAAGCTCCTACGAGCAGTACTTC.

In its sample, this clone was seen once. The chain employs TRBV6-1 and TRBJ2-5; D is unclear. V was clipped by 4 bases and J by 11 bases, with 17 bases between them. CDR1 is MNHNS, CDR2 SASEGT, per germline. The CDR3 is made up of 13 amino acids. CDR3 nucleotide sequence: TGTGCCAGCAGTGTTAAGGAATCGGGTGAGCAGTACTTC. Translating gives CASSVKESGEQYF.

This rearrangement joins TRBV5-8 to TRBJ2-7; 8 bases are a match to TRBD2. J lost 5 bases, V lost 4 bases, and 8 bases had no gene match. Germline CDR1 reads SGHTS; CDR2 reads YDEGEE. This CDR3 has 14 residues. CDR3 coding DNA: TGTGCCAGCAGCCCAAGCGGGAGCAGCAACGAGCAGTACTTC. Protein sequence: CASSPSGSSNEQYF.

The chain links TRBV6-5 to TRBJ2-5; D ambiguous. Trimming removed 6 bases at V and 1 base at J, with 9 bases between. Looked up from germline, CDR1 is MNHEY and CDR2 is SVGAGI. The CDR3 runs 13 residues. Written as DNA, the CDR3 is TGTGCCAGCAGCTCAAGGCCCCAAGAGACCCAGTACTTC. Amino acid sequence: CASSSRPQETQYF.

The CDR3 loop reads CASSRTLRLSYEQYF. DNA for the CDR3: TGTGCCAGCAGCCGAACCCTGCGCCTCTCCTACGAGCAGTACTTC. This chain joins TRBV7-8 and TRBJ2-7; no reliable D call. Germline-derived CDR1 and CDR2 are SGHVS and FQNEAQ. V was clipped by 5 bases and J by 0 bases, with 14 bases between them. The CDR3 totals 15 residues.

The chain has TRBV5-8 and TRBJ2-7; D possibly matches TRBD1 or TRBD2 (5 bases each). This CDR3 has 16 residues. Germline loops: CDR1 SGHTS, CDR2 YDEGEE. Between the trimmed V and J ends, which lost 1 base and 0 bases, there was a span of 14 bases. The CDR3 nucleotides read TGTGCCAGCAGCTTGTGGGGGACGGAAGACTCCTACGAGCAGTACTTC. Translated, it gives CASSLWGTEDSYEQYF.

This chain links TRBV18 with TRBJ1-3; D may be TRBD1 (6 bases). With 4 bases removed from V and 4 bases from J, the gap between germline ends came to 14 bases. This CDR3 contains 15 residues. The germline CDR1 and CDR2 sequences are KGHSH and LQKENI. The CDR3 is CASSLQGSYGNTIYF. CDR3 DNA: TGTGCCAGCTCACTGCAGGGGTCGTACGGAAACACCATATATTTT.

CDR3 amino acids: CASSERSNTEAFF. The CDR3 DNA is TGTGCCAGCAGTGAGAGGTCGAACACTGAAGCTTTCTTT. This chain joins TRBV25-1 and TRBJ1-1, with no clear D. Germline V gene data show CDR1 as MGHDK and CDR2 as SYGVNS. The CDR3 spans 13 residues. With 3 bases removed from V and 1 base from J, the gap between germline ends came to 6 bases.

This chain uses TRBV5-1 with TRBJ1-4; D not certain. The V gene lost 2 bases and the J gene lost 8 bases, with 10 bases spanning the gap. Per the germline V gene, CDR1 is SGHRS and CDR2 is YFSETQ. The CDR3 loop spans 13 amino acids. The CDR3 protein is CASSFGVGEKLFF. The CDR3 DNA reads TGCGCCAGCAGCTTTGGGGTGGGGGAAAAACTGTTTTTT.

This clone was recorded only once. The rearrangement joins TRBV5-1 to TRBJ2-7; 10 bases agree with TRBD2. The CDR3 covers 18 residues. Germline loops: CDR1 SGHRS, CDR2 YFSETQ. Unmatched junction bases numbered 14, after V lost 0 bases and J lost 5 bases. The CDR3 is CASSLVRGLAADKNEQYF. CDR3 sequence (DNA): TGCGCCAGCAGCTTGGTGCGCGGACTAGCGGCGGATAAGAACGAGCAGTACTTC.

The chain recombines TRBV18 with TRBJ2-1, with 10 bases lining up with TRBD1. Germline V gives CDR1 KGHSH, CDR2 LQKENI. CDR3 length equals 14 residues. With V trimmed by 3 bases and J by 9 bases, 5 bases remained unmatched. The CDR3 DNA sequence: TGTGCCAGCTCACCTAGCTGGGACAGGGGTGAGCAGTTCTTC. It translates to CASSPSWDRGEQFF.

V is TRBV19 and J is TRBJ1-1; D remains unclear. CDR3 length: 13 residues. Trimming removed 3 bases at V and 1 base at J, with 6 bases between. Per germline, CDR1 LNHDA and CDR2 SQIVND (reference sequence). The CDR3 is CASSILKNTEAFF. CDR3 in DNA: TGTGCCAGTAGTATTCTCAAGAACACTGAAGCTTTCTTT.

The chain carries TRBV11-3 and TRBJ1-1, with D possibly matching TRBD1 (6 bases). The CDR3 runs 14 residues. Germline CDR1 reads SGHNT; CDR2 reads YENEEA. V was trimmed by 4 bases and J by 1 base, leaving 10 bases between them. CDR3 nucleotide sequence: TGTGCCAGCAGCTGTGGACAGAAGAACACTGAAGCTTTCTTT. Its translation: CASSCGQKNTEAFF.